Each of the 2 T cell receptor beta chains below was sequenced from the same sample in a study of monozygotic twins with inflammatory bowel disease. TCRdb re-called the 5' RACE reads; one entry per CDR3 protein, DNA not given. This sample's table reports about 380,000 distinct CDR3 sequences. The source material was blood. The origin of the receptors is a human donor with ulcerative colitis or Crohn's disease, or a healthy co-twin of an affected twin (not recorded which).

The CDR3 here is CASSQDRDLETQYF. The rearrangement joins TRBV4-2 to TRBJ2-5; there is no DNA to check the TCRdb D call of TRBD1. Germline V gene lookup returns CDR1 LGHNA and CDR2 YNFKEQ. This CDR3 spans 14 amino acids.

The V call is TRBV20-1, the J call TRBJ2-2; the TCRdb D gene call, TRBD2, has no DNA to confirm it. Per the germline V gene, CDR1 is DFQATT and CDR2 is SNEGSKA (reference sequence). The CDR3 extends over 16 amino acids. The CDR3 is CSARSGLAGLSGELFF.